The 16 T cell receptor beta chains given below trace back to one sample, sequenced in a study of T cell responses to AZD1222 COVID-19 vaccine. Data came from immunoSEQ multiplex PCR; TCRdb stores just in-frame clones and leaves some out. Of 150,000 to 200,000 clones listed, approximately 89% are singletons. The sequenced sample was peripheral blood, obtained on day 0 of AZD1222 vaccination. These receptors were collected from an adult in good health.

The V gene is TRBV19, the J gene TRBJ2-1; D gene uncertain. From germline, CDR1 is LNHDA and CDR2 SQIVND (reference sequence). Trimming cost V 4 bases and J 2 bases, with 9 bases left between them. The CDR3 is 14 residues long. CDR3 loop: CASSKKAAYNEQFF. CDR3 DNA sequence: TGTGCCAGTAGTAAGAAGGCCGCCTACAATGAGCAGTTCTTC.

V gene TRBV28 combines with J gene TRBJ1-4; 8 bases align to TRBD1. The CDR3 spans 13 residues. CDR1 and CDR2 from the germline V gene are MDHEN and SYDVKM. V was pared by 5 bases and J by 7 bases, with 3 bases of the junction left unmatched. The CDR3 DNA reads TGTGCCAGCAGTACAGGGGGGAGTGAAAAACTGTTTTTT. Encoded protein: CASSTGGSEKLFF.

The V call is TRBV11-1, the J call TRBJ1-1; D gene unclear. The CDR3 loop spans 15 amino acids. The germline CDR1 and CDR2 sequences are SGHAT and FQDESV (reference sequence). With 1 base removed from V and 2 bases from J, the gap between germline ends came to 11 bases. CDR3 in amino acids: CASSLGATTNTEAFF. The CDR3 DNA is TGTGCCAGCAGCTTAGGGGCGACAACCAACACTGAAGCTTTCTTT. The full variable domain, its missing parts supplied by reference TRBV11-1 and TRBJ1-1, is EAEVAQSPRYKITEKSQAVAFWCDPISGHATLYWYRQILGQGPELLVQFQDESVVDDSQLPKDRFSAERLKGVDSTLKIQPAELGDSAMYLCASSLGATTNTEAFFGQGTRLTVV.

V is TRBV10-3 and J is TRBJ1-3, with a possible D match to TRBD1 (5 bases). CDR1 ENHRY and CDR2 SYGVKD come from the germline V gene. Deletions cut 7 bases from V and 0 bases from J, with 7 bases between. The CDR3 loop spans 13 amino acids. Here the CDR3 reads CAIMDNSGNTIYF. DNA for the CDR3: TGTGCCATCATGGACAACTCTGGAAACACCATATATTTT.

The chain recombines TRBV24-1 with TRBJ2-2, with TRBD1 matching 7 bases. Germline CDR1 is KGHDR and CDR2 is SFDVKD. V was clipped by 9 bases and J by 13 bases; unmatched bases: 10. This CDR3 is 12 amino acids long. The CDR3 DNA reads TGTGCCACCGTAAAATGGACAGGCTCGCTGTTTTTT. It encodes CATVKWTGSLFF.

The rearrangement links TRBV2 to TRBJ1-4, with 11 bases identical to TRBD1. Germline CDR1 SNHLY, CDR2 FYNNEI. This CDR3 region has 16 residues. Trimming cost V 6 bases and J 4 bases; bases outside gene matches: 7. In DNA, the CDR3 is TGTGCCAGCAGAGGGACAGGGGGGATTTTTAATGAAAAACTGTTTTTT. Amino acids: CASRGTGGIFNEKLFF.

CDR3 in DNA: TGTGCCAGTAGTATAGATCTATCGGGACAGCCTAACACCGGGGAGCTGTTTTTT. This translates into CASSIDLSGQPNTGELFF. The rearrangement joins TRBV19 to TRBJ2-2; 7 bases fit TRBD1. CDR1 is LNHDA, CDR2 SQIVND, per germline (reference sequence). The CDR3 totals 18 residues. V gave up 0 bases and J gave up 2 bases; unmatched junction bases: 9.

The chain uses TRBV19 and TRBJ1-1, with a possible D match to TRBD1 (5 bases). Trimming left V 5 bases short and J 1 base short, with 14 bases between. The germline CDR1 and CDR2 sequences are LNHDA and SQIVND (reference sequence). The CDR3 has 15 residues. CDR3 bases: TGTGCCAGTAGTGGACCAGGGTCGGCGAACACTGAAGCTTTCTTT. Protein: CASSGPGSANTEAFF. Drawing the rest from reference TRBV19 and TRBJ1-1, the complete variable domain is DGGITQSPKYLFRKEGQNVTLSCEQNLNHDAMYWYRQDPGQGLRLIYYSQIVNDFQKGDIAEGYSVSREKKESFPLTVTSAQKNPTAFYLCASSGPGSANTEAFFGQGTRLTVV.

The chain joins TRBV6-5 to TRBJ1-4; D is unresolved. The germline V and J ends were trimmed by 1 base and 6 bases, with 9 bases remaining between them. The CDR3 length is 14 residues. From germline, CDR1 is MNHEY and CDR2 SVGAGI. CDR3 sequence: CASSYLGSDEKLFF. In nucleotides, the CDR3 is TGTGCCAGCAGTTACTTAGGCAGTGATGAAAAACTGTTTTTT.

Note on this clone: This specimen includes other DNA sequences encoding the same CDR3. The genes are TRBV19 and TRBJ1-3; D is undetermined. The V gene's germline CDR1 is LNHDA and CDR2 SQIVND (reference sequence). Trimming stripped 3 bases from V and 4 bases from J, with 10 bases between. The CDR3 covers 14 residues. The CDR3, as DNA: TGTGCCAGTAGTATCGCGGGGTCCGGAAACACCATATATTTT. Translating it yields CASSIAGSGNTIYF.

The gene calls are TRBV25-1 and TRBJ2-7; 7 nucleotides match TRBD1. V gave up 5 bases and J gave up 9 bases; unmatched junction bases: 16. The CDR3 extends over 15 amino acids. Germline CDR1 reads MGHDK; CDR2 reads SYGVNS. CDR3 bases: TGTGCCAGCAGTCTGTATGGGACAGAGGCTGAGGTGCAGTACTTC. Its protein is CASSLYGTEAEVQYF.

This chain joins TRBV5-1 and TRBJ1-4; weak D call: TRBD1 (6 bases). Trimming left V 4 bases short and J 5 bases short, with 12 bases between. The CDR3 runs 14 residues. Germline CDR1 reads SGHRS; CDR2 reads YFSETQ. For the CDR3, the DNA is TGCGCCAGCAGCGGAGGGGGGCCCAATGAAAAACTGTTTTTT. Its translation: CASSGGGPNEKLFF. Looking up the rest from reference TRBV5-1 and TRBJ1-4 gives the full variable domain: KAGVTQTPRYLIKTRGQQVTLSCSPISGHRSVSWYQQTPGQGLQFLFEYFSETQRNKGNFPGRFSGRQFSNSRSEMNVSTLELGDSALYLCASSGGGPNEKLFFGSGTQLSVL.

This clone was counted a single time. The rearrangement uses TRBV5-1 and TRBJ2-2; D is unresolved. The V gene lost 4 bases and the J gene lost 4 bases, with 14 bases spanning the gap. Germline V lookup: CDR1 SGHRS, CDR2 YFSETQ. The CDR3 is 15 amino acids. CDR3 DNA sequence: TGCGCCAGCAGCCCCGAGTATCGGACCACCGGGGAGCTGTTTTTT. Protein product: CASSPEYRTTGELFF.

The chain combines TRBV6-5 with TRBJ2-7; no clear D gene. Trimming removed 10 bases from V and 0 bases from J, with 10 bases in between. This CDR3 comprises 12 residues. Germline V gene sequence: CDR1 MNHEY, CDR2 SVGAGI. CDR3 in amino acids: CAIPWVSYEQYF. CDR3 sequence (DNA): TGTGCCATCCCTTGGGTCTCCTACGAGCAGTACTTC.

The rearrangement links TRBV19 to TRBJ2-7; perhaps TRBD2 as D (5 bases). Looked up from germline, CDR1 is LNHDA and CDR2 is SQIVND (reference sequence). Trimming cost V 6 bases and J 7 bases, with 16 bases left between them. The CDR3 is made up of 13 amino acids. CDR3 amino acids: CASRRLGAEEQYF. DNA for the CDR3: TGTGCCAGTAGGCGGTTGGGAGCAGAAGAGCAGTACTTC.

V gene TRBV7-3 combines with J gene TRBJ1-2; D is uncertain. The V gene lost 2 bases and the J gene lost 4 bases, with 14 bases spanning the gap. The CDR3 is made up of 15 amino acids. Per germline, CDR1 SGHTA and CDR2 FQGTGA. In nucleotides, the CDR3 is TGTGCCAGCAGCTTACAACCGCTCAGAGGCTATGGCTACACCTTC. Its translation: CASSLQPLRGYGYTF.